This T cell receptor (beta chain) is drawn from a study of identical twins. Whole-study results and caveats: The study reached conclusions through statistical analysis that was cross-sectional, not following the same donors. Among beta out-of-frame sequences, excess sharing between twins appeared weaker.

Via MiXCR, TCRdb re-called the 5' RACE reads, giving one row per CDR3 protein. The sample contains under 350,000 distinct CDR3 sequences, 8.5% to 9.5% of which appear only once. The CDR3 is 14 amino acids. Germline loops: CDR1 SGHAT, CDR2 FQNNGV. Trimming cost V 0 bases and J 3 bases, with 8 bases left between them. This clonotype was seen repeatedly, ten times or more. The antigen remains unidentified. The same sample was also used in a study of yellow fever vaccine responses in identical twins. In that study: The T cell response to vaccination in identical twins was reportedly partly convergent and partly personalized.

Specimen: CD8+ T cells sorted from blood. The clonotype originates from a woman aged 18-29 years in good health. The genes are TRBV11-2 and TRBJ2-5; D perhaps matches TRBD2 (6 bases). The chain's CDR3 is CASSLEWGEETQYF. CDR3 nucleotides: TGTGCCAGCAGCTTAGAGTGGGGGGAAGAGACCCAGTACTTC.